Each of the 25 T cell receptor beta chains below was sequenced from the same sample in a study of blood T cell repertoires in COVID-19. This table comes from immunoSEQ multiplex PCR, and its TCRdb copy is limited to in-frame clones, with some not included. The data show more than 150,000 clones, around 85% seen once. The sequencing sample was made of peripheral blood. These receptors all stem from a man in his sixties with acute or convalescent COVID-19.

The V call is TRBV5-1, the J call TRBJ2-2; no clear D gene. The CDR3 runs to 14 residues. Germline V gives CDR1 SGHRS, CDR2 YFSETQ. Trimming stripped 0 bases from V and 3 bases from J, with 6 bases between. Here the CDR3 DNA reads TGCGCCAGCAGCTTGGACACCTACACCGGGGAGCTGTTTTTT. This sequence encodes CASSLDTYTGELFF.

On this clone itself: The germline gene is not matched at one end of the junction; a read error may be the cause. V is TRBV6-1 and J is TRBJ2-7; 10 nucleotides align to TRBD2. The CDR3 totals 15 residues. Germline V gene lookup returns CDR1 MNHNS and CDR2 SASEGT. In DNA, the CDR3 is TGTGCCAGCAGAGAAGCCGGGACTAGCGCCTACGAGCAGTACTTC. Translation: CASREAGTSAYEQYF.

The CDR3 DNA is TGTGCCAGCAGCAACTCCGGCACCGCGGGAGGCTACACCTTC. As protein: CASSNSGTAGGYTF. The rearrangement joins TRBV7-2 to TRBJ1-2; D unresolved. Trimming pared 5 bases from V and 8 bases from J, leaving 18 bases between. Germline CDR1 and CDR2: SGHTA and FQGNSA. The CDR3 is 14 amino acids.

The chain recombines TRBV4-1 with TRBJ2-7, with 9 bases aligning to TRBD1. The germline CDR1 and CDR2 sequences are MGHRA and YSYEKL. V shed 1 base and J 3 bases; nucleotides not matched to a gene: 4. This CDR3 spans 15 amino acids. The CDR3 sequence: CASSQAGTGSYEQYF. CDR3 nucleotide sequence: TGCGCCAGCAGCCAAGCCGGGACAGGGAGCTACGAGCAGTACTTC.

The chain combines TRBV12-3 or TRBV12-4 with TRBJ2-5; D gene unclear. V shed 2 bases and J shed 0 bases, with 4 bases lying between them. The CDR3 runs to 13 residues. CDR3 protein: CASSLNNQETQYF. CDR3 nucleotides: TGTGCCAGCAGTTTAAACAACCAAGAGACCCAGTACTTC.

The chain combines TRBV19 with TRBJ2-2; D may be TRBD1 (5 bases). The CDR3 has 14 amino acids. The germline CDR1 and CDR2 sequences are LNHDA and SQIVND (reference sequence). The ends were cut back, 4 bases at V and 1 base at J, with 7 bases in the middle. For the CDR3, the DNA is TGTGCCAGTAGTAGGCAGGGGAACACCGGGGAGCTGTTTTTT. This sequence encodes CASSRQGNTGELFF.

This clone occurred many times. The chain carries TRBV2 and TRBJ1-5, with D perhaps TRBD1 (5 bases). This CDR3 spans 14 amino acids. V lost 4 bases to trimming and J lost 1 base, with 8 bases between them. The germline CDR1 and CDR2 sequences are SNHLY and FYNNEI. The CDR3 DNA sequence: TGTGCCAGCAGTGGGGGACTGAGCAATCAGCCCCAGCATTTT. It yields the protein CASSGGLSNQPQHF.

CDR3 DNA: TGTGCCAGCAGCGTAGGGTTAGCGGAAATATTGGAGACCCAGTACTTC. As protein: CASSVGLAEILETQYF. This sequence joins TRBV9 and TRBJ2-5, with D perhaps matching TRBD2 (6 bases). Trimming took 0 bases from V and 5 from J, leaving 17 bases between them. CDR1 SGDLS and CDR2 YYNGEE come from the germline V gene. The CDR3 extends over 16 amino acids.

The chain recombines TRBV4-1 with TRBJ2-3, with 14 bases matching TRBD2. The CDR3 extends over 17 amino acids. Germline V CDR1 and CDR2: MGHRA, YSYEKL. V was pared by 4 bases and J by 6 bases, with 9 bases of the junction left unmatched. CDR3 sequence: CASSRLGLAGEGDTQYF. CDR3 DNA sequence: TGCGCCAGCAGCCGACTGGGACTAGCGGGAGAGGGGGATACGCAGTATTTT.

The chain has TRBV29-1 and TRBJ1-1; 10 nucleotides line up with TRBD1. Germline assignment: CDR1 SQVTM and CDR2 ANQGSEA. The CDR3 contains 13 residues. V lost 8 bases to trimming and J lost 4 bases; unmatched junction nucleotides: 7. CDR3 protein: CSFSTGGGTEAFF. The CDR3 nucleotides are TGCAGCTTTTCGACAGGGGGCGGCACTGAAGCTTTCTTT.

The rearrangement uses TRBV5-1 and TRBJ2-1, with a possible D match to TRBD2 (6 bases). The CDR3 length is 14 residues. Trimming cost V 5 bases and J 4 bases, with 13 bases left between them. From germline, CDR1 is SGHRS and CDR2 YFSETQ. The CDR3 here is CASRSGTLYNEQFF. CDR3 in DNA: TGCGCCAGCAGGTCCGGGACTCTTTACAATGAGCAGTTCTTC.

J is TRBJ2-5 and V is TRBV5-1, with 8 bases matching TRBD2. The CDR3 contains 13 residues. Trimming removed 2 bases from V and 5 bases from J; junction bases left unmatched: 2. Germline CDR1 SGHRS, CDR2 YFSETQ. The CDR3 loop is CASSFREGETQYF. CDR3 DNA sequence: TGCGCCAGCAGCTTCCGGGAGGGGGAGACCCAGTACTTC. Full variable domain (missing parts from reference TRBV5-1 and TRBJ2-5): KAGVTQTPRYLIKTRGQQVTLSCSPISGHRSVSWYQQTPGQGLQFLFEYFSETQRNKGNFPGRFSGRQFSNSRSEMNVSTLELGDSALYLCASSFREGETQYFGPGTRLLVL.

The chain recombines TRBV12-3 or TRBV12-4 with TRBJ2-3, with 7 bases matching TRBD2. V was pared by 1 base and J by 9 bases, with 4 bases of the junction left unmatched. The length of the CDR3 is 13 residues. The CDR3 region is CASSLGGGPTQYF. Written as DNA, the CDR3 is TGTGCCAGCAGTTTAGGGGGAGGGCCAACGCAGTATTTT.

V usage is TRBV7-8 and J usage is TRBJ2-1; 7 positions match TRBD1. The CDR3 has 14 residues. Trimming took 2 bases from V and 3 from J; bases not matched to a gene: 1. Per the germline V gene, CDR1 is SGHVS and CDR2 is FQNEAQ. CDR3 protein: CASSLRGRYNEQFF. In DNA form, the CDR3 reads TGTGCCAGCAGCTTAAGGGGGCGCTACAATGAGCAGTTCTTC.

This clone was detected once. CDR3 DNA: TGTGCCAGCAGCCCCTGGGGGTTAGGAGGGTACGAGCAGTACTTC. Amino acids: CASSPWGLGGYEQYF. V usage is TRBV7-2 and J usage is TRBJ2-7; TRBD2 is a possible D gene (6 bases). CDR3 size: 15 residues. V was cut by 5 bases and J by 4 bases, with 18 bases left in between. The germline V gene has CDR1 SGHTA and CDR2 FQGNSA.

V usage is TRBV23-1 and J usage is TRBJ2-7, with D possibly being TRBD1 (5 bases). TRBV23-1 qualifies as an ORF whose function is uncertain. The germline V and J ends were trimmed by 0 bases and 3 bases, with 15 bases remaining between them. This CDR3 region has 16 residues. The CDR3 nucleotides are TGCGCCAGCAGTCAATCAAATTCAGGGTTCCACTACGAGCAGTACTTC. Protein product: CASSQSNSGFHYEQYF.

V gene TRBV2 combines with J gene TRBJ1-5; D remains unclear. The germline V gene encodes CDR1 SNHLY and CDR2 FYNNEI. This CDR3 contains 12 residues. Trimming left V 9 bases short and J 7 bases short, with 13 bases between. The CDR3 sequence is CASRLEGQPQHF. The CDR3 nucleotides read TGTGCCAGTCGCCTCGAGGGCCAGCCCCAGCATTTT.

CDR3 sequence reads: CASSSGGWGRVYQETQYF. The DNA of the CDR3 is TGTGCCAGCAGCTCCGGTGGCTGGGGCAGGGTGTACCAAGAGACCCAGTACTTC. The chain couples TRBV28 to TRBJ2-5; D might be TRBD1 (5 bases). The germline V and J ends were trimmed by 6 bases and 0 bases, with 23 bases remaining between them. The CDR3 is 18 amino acids. Per germline, CDR1 MDHEN and CDR2 SYDVKM. Full variable domain (outside the CDR3, taken from reference TRBV28 and TRBJ2-5): DVKVTQSSRYLVKRTGEKVFLECVQDMDHENMFWYRQDPGLGLRLIYFSYDVKMKEKGDIPEGYSVSREKKERFSLILESASTNQTSMYLCASSSGGWGRVYQETQYFGPGTRLLVL.

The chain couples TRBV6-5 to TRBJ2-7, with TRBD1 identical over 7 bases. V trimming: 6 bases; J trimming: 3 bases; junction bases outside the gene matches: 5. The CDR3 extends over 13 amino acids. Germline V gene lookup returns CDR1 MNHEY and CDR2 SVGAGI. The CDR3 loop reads CASSPGGRYEQYF. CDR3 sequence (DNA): TGTGCCAGCAGCCCAGGGGGTCGCTACGAGCAGTACTTC.

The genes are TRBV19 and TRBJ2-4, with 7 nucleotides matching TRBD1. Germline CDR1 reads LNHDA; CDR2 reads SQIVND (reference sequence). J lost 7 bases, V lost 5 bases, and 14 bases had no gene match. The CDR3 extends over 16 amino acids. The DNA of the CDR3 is TGTGCCAGTAGTGTGACAGGGCTGGCCTTAGGTAACATTCAGTACTTC. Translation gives CASSVTGLALGNIQYF.

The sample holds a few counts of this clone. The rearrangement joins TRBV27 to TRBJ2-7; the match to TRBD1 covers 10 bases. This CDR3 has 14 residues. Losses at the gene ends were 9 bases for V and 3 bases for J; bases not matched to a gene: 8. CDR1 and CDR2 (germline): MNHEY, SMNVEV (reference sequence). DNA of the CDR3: TGTGCCAGTCTGCCCGGGACAGGGGTCTACGAGCAGTACTTC. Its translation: CASLPGTGVYEQYF.

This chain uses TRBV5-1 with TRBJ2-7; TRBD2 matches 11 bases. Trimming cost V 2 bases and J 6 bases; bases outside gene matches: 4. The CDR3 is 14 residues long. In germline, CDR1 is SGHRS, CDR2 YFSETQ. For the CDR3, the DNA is TGCGCCAGCAGCTTTACCGGGACTAGCGGCGAGCAGTACTTC. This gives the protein CASSFTGTSGEQYF.

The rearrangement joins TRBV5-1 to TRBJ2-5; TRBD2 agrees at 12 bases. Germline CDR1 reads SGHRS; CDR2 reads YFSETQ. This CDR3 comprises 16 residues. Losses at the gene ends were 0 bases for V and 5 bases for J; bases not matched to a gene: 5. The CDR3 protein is CASSLEGTSGLETQYF. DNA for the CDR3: TGCGCCAGCAGCTTGGAAGGGACTAGCGGGCTTGAGACCCAGTACTTC.

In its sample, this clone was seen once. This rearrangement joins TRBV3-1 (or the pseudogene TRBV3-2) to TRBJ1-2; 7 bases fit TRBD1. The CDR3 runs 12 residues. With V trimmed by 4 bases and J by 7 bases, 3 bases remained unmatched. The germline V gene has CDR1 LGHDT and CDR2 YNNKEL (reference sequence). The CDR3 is CASSLRGRGYTF. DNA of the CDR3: TGTGCCAGCAGCCTAAGGGGGCGTGGCTACACCTTC.

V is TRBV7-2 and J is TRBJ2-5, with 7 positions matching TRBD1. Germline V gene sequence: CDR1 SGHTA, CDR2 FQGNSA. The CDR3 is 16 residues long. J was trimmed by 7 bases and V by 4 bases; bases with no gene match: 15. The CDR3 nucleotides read TGTGCCAGCAGCTCCCCCGGGACAGTATATCGGTCGACCCAGTACTTC. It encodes CASSSPGTVYRSTQYF.